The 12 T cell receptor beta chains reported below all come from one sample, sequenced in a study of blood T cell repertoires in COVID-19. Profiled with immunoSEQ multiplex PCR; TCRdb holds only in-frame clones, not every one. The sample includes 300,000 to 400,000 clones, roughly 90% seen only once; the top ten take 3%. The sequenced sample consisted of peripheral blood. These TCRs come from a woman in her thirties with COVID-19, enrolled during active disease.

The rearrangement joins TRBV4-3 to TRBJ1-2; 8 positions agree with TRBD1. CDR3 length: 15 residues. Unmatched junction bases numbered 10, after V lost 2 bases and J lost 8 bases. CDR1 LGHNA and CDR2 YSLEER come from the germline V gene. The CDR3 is CASSQHSRGRFGYTF. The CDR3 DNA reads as TGCGCCAGCAGCCAACACAGCAGGGGGCGCTTCGGCTACACCTTC.

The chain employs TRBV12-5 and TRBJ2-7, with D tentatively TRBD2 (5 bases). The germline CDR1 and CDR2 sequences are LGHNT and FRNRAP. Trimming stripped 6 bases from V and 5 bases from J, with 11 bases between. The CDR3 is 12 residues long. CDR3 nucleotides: TGTGCTAGTGGATCCGGTAGCGACGAGCAGTACGTC. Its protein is CASGSGSDEQYV.

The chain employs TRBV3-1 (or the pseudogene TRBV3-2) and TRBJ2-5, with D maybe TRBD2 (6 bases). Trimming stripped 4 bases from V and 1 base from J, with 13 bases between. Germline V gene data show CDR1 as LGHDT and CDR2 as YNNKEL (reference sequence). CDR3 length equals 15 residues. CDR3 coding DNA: TGTGCCAGCAGCCCACTTATGGAGGGCCAAGAGACCCAGTACTTC. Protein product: CASSPLMEGQETQYF.

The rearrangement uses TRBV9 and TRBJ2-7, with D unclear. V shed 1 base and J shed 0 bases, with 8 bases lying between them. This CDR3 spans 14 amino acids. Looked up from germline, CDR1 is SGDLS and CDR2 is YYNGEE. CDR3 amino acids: CASSVIARSYEQYV. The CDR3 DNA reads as TGTGCCAGCAGCGTAATAGCCCGCTCCTACGAGCAGTACGTC.

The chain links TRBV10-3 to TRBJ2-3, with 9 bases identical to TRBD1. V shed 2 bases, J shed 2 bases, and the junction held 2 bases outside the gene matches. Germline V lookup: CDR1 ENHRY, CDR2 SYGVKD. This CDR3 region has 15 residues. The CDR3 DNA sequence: TGTGCCATCAGTGAGAGGGACAGGGTCACAGATACGCAGTATTTT. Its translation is CAISERDRVTDTQYF.

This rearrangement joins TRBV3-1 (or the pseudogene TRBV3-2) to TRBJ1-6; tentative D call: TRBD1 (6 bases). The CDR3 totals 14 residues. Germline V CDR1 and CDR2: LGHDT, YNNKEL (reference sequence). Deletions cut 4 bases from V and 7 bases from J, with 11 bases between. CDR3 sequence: CASSRGPPNSPLHF. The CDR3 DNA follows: TGTGCCAGCAGCCGGGGGCCTCCCAATTCACCCCTCCACTTT.

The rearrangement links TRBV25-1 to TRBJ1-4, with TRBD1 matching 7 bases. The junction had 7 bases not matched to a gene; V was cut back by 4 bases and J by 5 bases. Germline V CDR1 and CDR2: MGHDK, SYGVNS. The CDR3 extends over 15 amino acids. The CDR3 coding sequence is TGTGCCAGCAGTGGGCCGGGACAGATAAATGAAAAACTGTTTTTT. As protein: CASSGPGQINEKLFF.

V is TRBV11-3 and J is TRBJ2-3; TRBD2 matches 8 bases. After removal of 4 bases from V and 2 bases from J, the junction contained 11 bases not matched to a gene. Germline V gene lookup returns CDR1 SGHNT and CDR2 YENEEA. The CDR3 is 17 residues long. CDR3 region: CASSYVASGPNTDTQYF. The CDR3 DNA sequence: TGTGCCAGCAGCTATGTGGCTAGCGGGCCTAACACAGATACGCAGTATTTT.

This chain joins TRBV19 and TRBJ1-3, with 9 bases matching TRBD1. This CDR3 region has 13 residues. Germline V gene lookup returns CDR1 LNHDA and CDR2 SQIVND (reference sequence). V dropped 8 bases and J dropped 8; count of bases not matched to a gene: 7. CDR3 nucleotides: TGTGCCAGTCCAAGTCGGGACAGGGACACCATATATTTT. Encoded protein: CASPSRDRDTIYF. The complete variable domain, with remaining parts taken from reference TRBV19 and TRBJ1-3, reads DGGITQSPKYLFRKEGQNVTLSCEQNLNHDAMYWYRQDPGQGLRLIYYSQIVNDFQKGDIAEGYSVSREKKESFPLTVTSAQKNPTAFYLCASPSRDRDTIYFGEGSWLTVV.

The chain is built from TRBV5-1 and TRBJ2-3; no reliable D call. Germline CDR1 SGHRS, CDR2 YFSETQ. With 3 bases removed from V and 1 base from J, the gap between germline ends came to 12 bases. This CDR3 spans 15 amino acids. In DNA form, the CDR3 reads TGCGCCAGCAGCTCCGCCGCGGCCCGCACAGATACGCAGTATTTT. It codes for CASSSAAARTDTQYF. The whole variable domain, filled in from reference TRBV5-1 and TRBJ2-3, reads KAGVTQTPRYLIKTRGQQVTLSCSPISGHRSVSWYQQTPGQGLQFLFEYFSETQRNKGNFPGRFSGRQFSNSRSEMNVSTLELGDSALYLCASSSAAARTDTQYFGPGTRLTVL.

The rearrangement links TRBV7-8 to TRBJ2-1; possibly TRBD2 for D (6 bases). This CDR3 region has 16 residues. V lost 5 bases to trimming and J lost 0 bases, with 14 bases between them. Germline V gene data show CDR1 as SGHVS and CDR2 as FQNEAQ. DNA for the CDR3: TGTGCCAGCAGCCGCAGTGGAGCGGGCTCCTACAATGAGCAGTTCTTC. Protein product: CASSRSGAGSYNEQFF. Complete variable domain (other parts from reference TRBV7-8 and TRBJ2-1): GAGVSQSPRYKVAKRGQDVALRCDPISGHVSLFWYQQALGQGPEFLTYFQNEAQLDKSGLPSDRFFAERPEGSVSTLKIQRTQQEDSAVYLCASSRSGAGSYNEQFFGPGTRLTVL.

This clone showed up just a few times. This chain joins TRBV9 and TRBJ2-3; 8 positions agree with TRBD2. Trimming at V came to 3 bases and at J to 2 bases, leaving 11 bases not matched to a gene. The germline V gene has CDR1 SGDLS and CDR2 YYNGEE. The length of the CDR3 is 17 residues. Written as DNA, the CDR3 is TGTGCCAGCAGCGCACCGTTGGGGCGGGGGGACACAGATACGCAGTATTTT. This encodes CASSAPLGRGDTDTQYF.